The present entry profiles one T cell receptor beta chain with its context. Its antigen remains unknown. Each patient relapsed following autologous stem cell transplantation, and prior brentuximab vedotin exposure differed. Relapsed/refractory classical Hodgkin lymphoma patients had complete, partial or progressive responses. These data come from a study of PD-1 blockade in classical Hodgkin lymphoma. General study results and limits: Patients who responded completely had about the same baseline diversity as newly diagnosed patients. In newly diagnosed patients, baseline TCR diversity was reportedly below that of healthy donors. With CD4+ cells, TCR diversity rose significantly by C4D1, but not with CD8+ cells.

With 6 bases removed from V and 4 bases from J, the gap between germline ends came to 12 bases. In germline, CDR1 is MNHEY, CDR2 SVGAGI. The CDR3 has 13 amino acids. Sequencing was performed with immunoSEQ multiplex PCR; in TCRdb, only in-frame clones are kept and a portion is missing. The table has 35,000 or so clones, approximately 70% seen once. The sample here was peripheral blood mononuclear cells (PBMCs), taken before the second cycle of nivolumab. J is TRBJ1-2 and V is TRBV6-5; tentatively, D is TRBD1 (5 bases). The receptor was derived from a human donor with classical Hodgkin lymphoma. CDR3 amino acids: CASRKETVYGYTF. DNA of the CDR3: TGTGCCAGCAGAAAGGAGACAGTCTATGGCTACACCTTC.